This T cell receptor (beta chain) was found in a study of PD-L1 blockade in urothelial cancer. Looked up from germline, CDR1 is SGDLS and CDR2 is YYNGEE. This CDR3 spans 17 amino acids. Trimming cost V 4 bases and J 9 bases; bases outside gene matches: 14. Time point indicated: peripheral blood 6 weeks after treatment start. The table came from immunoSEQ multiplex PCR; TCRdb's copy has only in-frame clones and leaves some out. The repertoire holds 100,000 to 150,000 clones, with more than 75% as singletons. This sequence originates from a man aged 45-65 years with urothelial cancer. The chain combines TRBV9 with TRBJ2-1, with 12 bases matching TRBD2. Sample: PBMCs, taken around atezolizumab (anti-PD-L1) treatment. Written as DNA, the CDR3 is TGTGCCAGCAGCACCCTCCCCCTAGCGGGAGGGGGCGTTGAGCAGTTCTTC. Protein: CASSTLPLAGGGVEQFF.